The 32 T cell receptor beta chains in this list originate from one sample, sequenced in a study of blood T cell repertoires in COVID-19. Assay used: immunoSEQ multiplex PCR; TCRdb lists only in-frame clones, some missing. The sample has fewer than 200,000 clones, roughly 76% seen once. Sequenced: peripheral blood. Receptors originate from a woman aged 80 or older with COVID-19, enrolled during active disease.

This chain joins TRBV2 and TRBJ2-5; 15 bases fit TRBD2. Germline V lookup: CDR1 SNHLY, CDR2 FYNNEI. The junction had 4 bases not matched to a gene; V was cut back by 7 bases and J by 4 bases. The CDR3 extends over 15 amino acids. The CDR3 reads CASTLGLAGGETQYF. CDR3 sequence (DNA): TGTGCCAGCACCCTGGGACTAGCGGGAGGAGAGACCCAGTACTTC.

This clone turned up a few times. This chain links TRBV24-1 with TRBJ2-5; a weak D match, TRBD1 (5 bases). Trimming left V 5 bases short and J 5 bases short, with 8 bases between. The CDR3 runs to 12 residues. Germline CDR1 is KGHDR and CDR2 is SFDVKD. CDR3 nucleotides: TGTGCCACCAGTGCCAGGGCGGAGACCCAGTACTTC. This gives the protein CATSARAETQYF.

V usage is TRBV6-5 and J usage is TRBJ1-4; perhaps TRBD1 as D (5 bases). Germline V gene sequence: CDR1 MNHEY, CDR2 SVGAGI. Trimming pared 8 bases from V and 14 bases from J, leaving 21 bases between. The CDR3 length is 13 residues. The CDR3 region has the DNA TGTGCCAGCTCTCCCAGGCAGGGCAGGAAGCTGTTTTTT. Encoded protein: CASSPRQGRKLFF.

J is TRBJ1-2 and V is TRBV7-2; 9 bases fit TRBD1. The CDR3 is 14 amino acids. The J segment lost 5 bases and the V segment lost 5 bases, leaving 6 bases of the junction unmatched. Germline V CDR1 and CDR2: SGHTA, FQGNSA. The CDR3 protein is CASSPSDRGYGYTF. CDR3 coding DNA: TGTGCCAGCAGCCCCTCGGACAGGGGTTATGGCTACACCTTC.

This clone was observed a single time. The V gene is TRBV28, the J gene TRBJ2-7; TRBD2 agrees at 8 bases. V lost 6 bases and J lost 4; bases outside the gene matches: 8. Per germline, CDR1 MDHEN and CDR2 SYDVKM. The length of the CDR3 is 14 residues. The CDR3 loop reads CASRGSGRGYEQYF. As DNA, the CDR3 is TGTGCCAGCAGGGGGAGCGGGAGAGGGTACGAGCAGTACTTC.

The rearrangement uses TRBV6-6 and TRBJ2-7, with TRBD1 matching 7 bases. The CDR3 runs to 12 residues. The J segment lost 5 bases and the V segment lost 4 bases, leaving 2 bases of the junction unmatched. Germline assignment: CDR1 MNHNY and CDR2 SVGAGI (reference sequence). This chain's CDR3 is CASSSGGNEQYF. The CDR3 nucleotides read TGTGCCAGCAGTTCAGGGGGTAACGAGCAGTACTTC.

There are a few counts of this clone. The V call is TRBV18, the J call TRBJ1-1, with D uncertain. CDR3 length: 15 amino acids. Per germline, CDR1 KGHSH and CDR2 LQKENI. V lost 3 bases to trimming and J lost 1 base, with 12 bases between them. This CDR3 reads CASSPFPDTNTEAFF. In DNA, the CDR3 is TGTGCCAGCTCACCCTTCCCCGACACGAACACTGAAGCTTTCTTT.

This clone was recorded at least ten times. This chain links TRBV11-2 with TRBJ2-7; weak D call: TRBD2 (6 bases). V lost 4 bases, J lost 3 bases, and 13 bases lay in between. CDR1 is SGHAT and CDR2 is FQNNGV in the germline V gene. This CDR3 contains 14 residues. The chain's CDR3 is CASSWNGGLYEQYF. The CDR3 nucleotides are TGTGCCAGCAGCTGGAACGGGGGTCTCTACGAGCAGTACTTC.

This chain joins TRBV20-1 and TRBJ1-1, with a weak D call TRBD1 (5 bases). Germline V lookup: CDR1 DFQATT, CDR2 SNEGSKA (reference sequence). Deletions cut 6 bases from V and 11 bases from J, with 16 bases between. CDR3 size: 11 residues. CDR3: CSAGWGVEAFF. The CDR3, as DNA: TGCAGTGCCGGGTGGGGCGTCGAGGCTTTCTTT.

The gene calls are TRBV3-1 (or the pseudogene TRBV3-2) and TRBJ2-1; 7 bases are shared with TRBD2. The CDR3 sequence is 14 residues long. With V trimmed by 4 bases and J by 10 bases, 10 bases remained unmatched. The germline CDR1 and CDR2 sequences are LGHDT and YNNKEL (reference sequence). For the CDR3, the DNA is TGTGCCAGCAGCCGGGCCCTAGCGGTATGGGAGCAGTTCTTC. Amino acids: CASSRALAVWEQFF.

The chain is built from TRBV7-9 and TRBJ2-2, with 7 bases that match TRBD2. V shed 5 bases, J shed 0 bases, and the junction held 0 bases outside the gene matches. This CDR3 contains 14 residues. Germline loops: CDR1 SEHNR, CDR2 FQNEAQ (reference sequence). The CDR3 nucleotides are TGTGCCAGCAGCCGGGGGGCGAACACCGGGGAGCTGTTTTTT. Translation gives CASSRGANTGELFF.

CDR3 DNA: TGTGCCAGCAGGGCGGTTCCGGCTGCCAACAATGAGCAGTTCTTC. Translating gives CASRAVPAANNEQFF. The chain uses TRBV6-5 and TRBJ2-1; D not resolved. This CDR3 comprises 15 residues. The germline gives CDR1 MNHEY, CDR2 SVGAGI. V was clipped by 6 bases and J by 5 bases, with 17 bases between them.

CDR3 protein: CASSYSGGSVEQFF. CDR3 coding DNA: TGTGCCAGCAGCTATAGCGGGGGGTCGGTTGAGCAGTTCTTC. V and J are TRBV7-3 and TRBJ2-1; 10 bases match TRBD2. Looked up from germline, CDR1 is SGHTA and CDR2 is FQGTGA. The CDR3 consists of 14 residues. V trimming: 4 bases; J trimming: 9 bases; junction bases outside the gene matches: 6. The variable domain in full, completed from reference TRBV7-3 and TRBJ2-1, reads GAGVSQTPSNKVTEKGKYVELRCDPISGHTALYWYRQSLGQGPEFLIYFQGTGAADDSGLPNDRFFAVRPEGSVSTLKIQRTERGDSAVYLCASSYSGGSVEQFFGPGTRLTVL.

This rearrangement joins TRBV7-2 to TRBJ1-2; 7 bases match TRBD1. V gave up 4 bases and J gave up 5 bases; unmatched junction bases: 10. The CDR3 runs to 15 residues. Per the germline V gene, CDR1 is SGHTA and CDR2 is FQGNSA. The CDR3 DNA reads as TGTGCCAGCAGCTGGGGGCTCCGGGACAGTTATGGCTACACCTTC. It codes for CASSWGLRDSYGYTF.

This clone was seen a single time. The chain employs TRBV4-2 and TRBJ2-7; 10 bases align to TRBD1. Germline lookup yields CDR1 LGHNA and CDR2 YNFKEQ. Germline trimming cut 0 bases from V and 6 bases from J; bases unmatched to any gene: 11. The CDR3 is 17 amino acids. As DNA, the CDR3 is TGTGCCAGCAGCCAAGACCCTCGACAGGGGGCGTTCGTCGAGCAGTACTTC. Translation: CASSQDPRQGAFVEQYF.

The chain employs TRBV19 and TRBJ2-3, with TRBD1 as a possible D gene (5 bases). The CDR3 loop spans 14 amino acids. V lost 5 bases, J lost 4 bases, and 13 bases lay in between. Germline V gene data show CDR1 as LNHDA and CDR2 as SQIVND (reference sequence). The CDR3 DNA reads as TGTGCCAGTAGTCTGCGACAAGGGGCAGATACGCAGTATTTT. It yields the protein CASSLRQGADTQYF. The full variable domain, with the rest looked up from reference TRBV19 and TRBJ2-3, is DGGITQSPKYLFRKEGQNVTLSCEQNLNHDAMYWYRQDPGQGLRLIYYSQIVNDFQKGDIAEGYSVSREKKESFPLTVTSAQKNPTAFYLCASSLRQGADTQYFGPGTRLTVL.

The rearrangement uses TRBV19 and TRBJ1-6; possibly TRBD1 for D (5 bases). V lost 5 bases and J lost 7, with 6 bases in between. This CDR3 has 12 amino acids. Per germline, CDR1 LNHDA and CDR2 SQIVND (reference sequence). CDR3 region: CASSRGNSPLHF. CDR3 in DNA: TGTGCCAGTAGTCGGGGGAATTCACCCCTCCACTTT.

V and J are TRBV3-1 (or the pseudogene TRBV3-2) and TRBJ1-5; a possible D gene is TRBD1 (6 bases). The CDR3 contains 15 residues. Germline V gene data show CDR1 as LGHDT and CDR2 as YNNKEL (reference sequence). The V end lost 4 bases, the J end lost 6 bases, and 16 bases lay between the germline ends. CDR3 sequence reads: CASSLFQGPGQPQHF. The CDR3 DNA reads as TGTGCCAGCAGCCTTTTCCAGGGGCCGGGTCAGCCCCAGCATTTT.

This clone has more than one count but fewer than ten. CDR3 DNA sequence: TGTGCCAGCAGCTTAGACAGTTTTAATGAAAAACTGTTTTTT. Amino acid sequence: CASSLDSFNEKLFF. The V gene is TRBV7-8, the J gene TRBJ1-4; D ambiguous. Between the trimmed V and J ends, which lost 1 base and 4 bases, there was a span of 7 bases. From germline, CDR1 is SGHVS and CDR2 FQNEAQ. The CDR3 sequence is 14 residues long.

The gene calls are TRBV18 and TRBJ1-2, with a weak D call TRBD1 (6 bases). This CDR3 region has 14 residues. The V gene lost 5 bases and the J gene lost 0 bases, with 10 bases spanning the gap. The germline V gene encodes CDR1 KGHSH and CDR2 LQKENI. The DNA for the CDR3 is TGTGCCAGCTCATTCGGACAGTCTAACTATGGCTACACCTTC. This sequence encodes CASSFGQSNYGYTF.

This sequence joins TRBV5-4 and TRBJ2-1, with 9 positions matching TRBD2. CDR1 and CDR2 (germline): SGHNT, YYREEE (reference sequence). V dropped 4 bases and J dropped 3; count of bases not matched to a gene: 5. This CDR3 has 15 amino acids. The CDR3 DNA reads TGTGCCAGCAGCCGTAGCGGGAGAGGCTACAATGAGCAGTTCTTC. It translates to CASSRSGRGYNEQFF.

V gene TRBV7-2 combines with J gene TRBJ2-2, with TRBD1 matching 8 bases. CDR1 and CDR2 from the germline V gene are SGHTA and FQGNSA. The CDR3 loop spans 17 amino acids. With 2 bases clipped from V and 5 bases from J, the junction kept 10 bases outside the gene matches. The chain's CDR3 is CASSLTGQGGGTGELFF. CDR3 nucleotide sequence: TGTGCCAGCAGCTTAACTGGACAGGGTGGGGGAACCGGGGAGCTGTTTTTT.

The chain recombines TRBV20-1 with TRBJ1-2; D gene uncertain. Germline lookup yields CDR1 DFQATT and CDR2 SNEGSKA (reference sequence). V lost 3 bases and J lost 8, with 10 bases in between. The CDR3 totals 11 residues. CDR3 in amino acids: CSASREAGYTF. In nucleotides, the CDR3 is TGCAGTGCTAGTAGGGAGGCGGGCTACACCTTC.

The rearrangement joins TRBV3-1 (or the pseudogene TRBV3-2) to TRBJ1-4, with D unclear. The CDR3 covers 13 residues. Deletions cut 0 bases from V and 11 bases from J, with 10 bases between. Per germline, CDR1 LGHDT and CDR2 YNNKEL (reference sequence). The CDR3: CASSQDLGGKLFF. CDR3 DNA sequence: TGTGCCAGCAGCCAAGATCTCGGAGGGAAACTGTTTTTT.

The rearrangement links TRBV19 to TRBJ1-5; 7 positions agree with TRBD1. The CDR3 has 16 residues. CDR1 is LNHDA, CDR2 SQIVND, per germline (reference sequence). The V segment lost 5 bases and the J segment 3 bases; nucleotides outside the gene matches: 10. In DNA, the CDR3 is TGTGCCAGTAGTCCCGACAGGGCGACCTACAATCAGCCCCAGCATTTT. As protein: CASSPDRATYNQPQHF.

This chain connects TRBV10-1 to TRBJ2-7; 12 bases are shared with TRBD1. Germline CDR1 and CDR2: WNHNN and SYGVQD (reference sequence). V shed 6 bases, J shed 2 bases, and the junction held 5 bases outside the gene matches. The length of the CDR3 is 15 residues. CDR3 region: CASRGDRGPAYEQYF. The CDR3 nucleotides read TGCGCCAGCAGAGGGGACAGGGGGCCCGCCTACGAGCAGTACTTC.

This chain connects TRBV28 to TRBJ1-2; 7 positions match TRBD1. This CDR3 is built from 15 residues. Losses at the gene ends were 5 bases for V and 2 bases for J; bases not matched to a gene: 8. Germline CDR1 reads MDHEN; CDR2 reads SYDVKM. CDR3 loop: CASSTLTGSNYGYTF. CDR3 nucleotides: TGTGCCAGCAGTACCCTGACAGGGTCCAACTATGGCTACACCTTC.

The table lists this clone with a few counts. This chain joins TRBV28 and TRBJ2-1; maybe TRBD2 (6 bases). CDR1 is MDHEN and CDR2 is SYDVKM in the germline V gene. The length of the CDR3 is 12 residues. In nucleotides, the CDR3 is TGTGCTGGGGCTAGCGCCTACAATGAGCAGTTCTTC. Translated, it gives CAGASAYNEQFF. Variable domain in full (rest from reference TRBV28 and TRBJ2-1): DVKVTQSSRYLVKRTGEKVFLECVQDMDHENMFWYRQDPGLGLRLIYFSYDVKMKEKGDIPEGYSVSREKKERFSLILESASTNQTSMYLCAGASAYNEQFFGPGTRLTVL.

CDR3 in amino acids: CASSIQSATNEKLFF. Here the CDR3 DNA reads TGTGCCAGTAGTATACAGAGCGCAACTAATGAAAAACTGTTTTTT. The chain recombines TRBV19 with TRBJ1-4; D unclear. Trimming removed 2 bases from V and 0 bases from J, with 7 bases in between. Germline CDR1 reads LNHDA; CDR2 reads SQIVND (reference sequence). This CDR3 region has 15 residues.

The chain couples TRBV5-1 to TRBJ1-6, with 8 bases identical to TRBD1. This CDR3 has 17 residues. Per the germline V gene, CDR1 is SGHRS and CDR2 is YFSETQ. With V trimmed by 0 bases and J by 7 bases, 9 bases remained unmatched. The CDR3 DNA sequence: TGCGCCAGCAGCTTGGTAGCGACAGGGGCGGGGAATTCACCCCTCCACTTT. Protein product: CASSLVATGAGNSPLHF.

The rearrangement links TRBV28 to TRBJ2-7; possible D gene TRBD2, 5 bases. Germline V CDR1 and CDR2: MDHEN, SYDVKM. The CDR3 runs to 14 residues. V lost 8 bases and J lost 7, with 21 bases in between. CDR3 residues: CASHRRGSTLEQYF. CDR3 nucleotides: TGTGCCAGCCATCGACGGGGTAGTACGTTGGAGCAGTACTTC.

V gene TRBV7-9 combines with J gene TRBJ1-4; 8 nucleotides agree with TRBD1. From germline, CDR1 is SEHNR and CDR2 FQNEAQ (reference sequence). The length of the CDR3 is 14 residues. V dropped 4 bases and J dropped 8; count of bases not matched to a gene: 6. CDR3 bases: TGTGCCAGCAGCTCTCAGGGGGCGGAAGAAAAACTGTTTTTT. It encodes CASSSQGAEEKLFF.